A selection of T cell receptor beta chains follows, all from one sample in a study of OX40 agonist ivuxolimab in advanced cancers. Libraries were prepared by immunoSEQ multiplex PCR; TCRdb keeps only in-frame clonotypes and omits some of them. Among just under 85,000 clones listed, roughly 80% were seen once. This specimen was CD4+ or CD8+ T cells sorted from blood, taken in a trial of the OX40 agonist ivuxolimab. Receptors originate from an adult with an advanced solid tumor such as melanoma, head and neck, liver or kidney cancer. Both conserved end residues are part of each CDR3. A D gene is named only where the DNA matches it firmly. Clone size is stated in some rows and not others, as once, few, many or a class when expanded.

TRBV13	-	-	TRBJ2-4	CASRARGEGPTKNIQYF	TGTGCCAGCAGGGCTAGGGGGGAGGGCCCGACCAAAAACATTCAGTACTTC
TRBV4-3	-	-	TRBJ2-3	CASSQDVDRMQYF	TGCGCCAGCAGCCAAGATGTCGACAGGATGCAGTATTTT
TRBV5-1	-	-	TRBJ1-1	CASSLTPKGDTEAFF	TGCGCCAGCAGCTTGACCCCTAAAGGGGACACTGAAGCTTTCTTT
TRBV21-1	-	-	TRBJ1-2	CASSKVGFFGTQLNWDYGYTF	TGTGCCAGCAGCAAAGTTGGTTTTTTTGGGACACAACTAAATTGGGACTATGGCTACACCTTC
TRBV30	-	-	TRBJ1-6	CAWSLSGPGNSPLHF	TGTGCCTGGAGTCTATCGGGTCCGGGGAATTCACCCCTCCACTTT
TRBV9	-	-	TRBJ2-4	CASSPGTTKNIQYF	TGTGCCAGCAGCCCCGGGACAACCAAAAACATTCAGTACTTC
TRBV10-1	-	-	TRBJ2-2	CASSDFGTGKDTGELFF	TGCGCCAGCAGTGACTTTGGGACGGGAAAAGACACCGGGGAGCTGTTTTTT
TRBV28	-	-	TRBJ1-3	CASTPRGAGNTIYF	TGTGCCAGCACCCCCCGAGGGGCAGGAAACACCATATATTTT
TRBV7-8	once	-	TRBJ2-7	CASSLKGSFWEQYF	TGTGCCAGCAGCTTGAAAGGGAGCTTCTGGGAGCAGTACTTC
TRBV6-5	-	-	TRBJ1-5	CASSYFGQSAPHF	TGTGCCAGCAGTTATTTCGGGCAATCAGCCCCACATTTT
TRBV28	-	-	TRBJ1-4	CASGTGEKLFF	TGTGCCAGCGGAACAGGGGAAAAACTGTTTTTT
TRBV7-2	-	TRBD2	TRBJ2-2	CASSFRTSGVTGELFF	TGTGCCAGCAGCTTCCGGACTAGCGGGGTCACCGGGGAGCTGTTTTTT
TRBV28	-	-	TRBJ2-3	CASSLWASADLTDTQYF	TGTGCCAGCAGTTTATGGGCGAGCGCAGACCTCACAGATACGCAGTATTTT
TRBV30	once	TRBD1	TRBJ1-5	CAWSPLGQGNSNQPQHF	TGTGCCTGGAGTCCTCTTGGACAGGGGAATAGCAATCAGCCCCAGCATTTT
TRBV11-3	-	-	TRBJ2-3	CASSLGAVSDTQYF	TGTGCCAGCAGCCTGGGGGCGGTCTCAGATACGCAGTATTTT
TRBV11-2	-	-	TRBJ2-2	CASSPSLNTGELFF	TGTGCCAGCAGCCCTAGCCTCAACACCGGGGAGCTGTTTTTT
TRBV28	-	TRBD1	TRBJ1-1	CASSIGTGKKAFF	TGTGCCAGCAGTATAGGGACAGGGAAGAAAGCTTTCTTT
TRBV7-3	once	-	TRBJ1-1	CASSLTRSSEAFF	TGTGCCAGCAGCTTAACAAGGAGCAGTGAAGCTTTCTTT
TRBV5-5	-	-	TRBJ1-3	CASSLEGGNTIYF	TGTGCCAGCAGCTTGGAAGGTGGAAACACCATATATTTT
TRBV7-6	-	-	TRBJ1-2	CASSPRPTGYGYTF	TGTGCCAGCAGCCCGCGCCCGACAGGCTATGGCTACACCTTC
TRBV19	-	TRBD1	TRBJ1-1	CASSIDLWGTGYTEAFF	TGTGCCAGTAGTATAGATCTATGGGGGACAGGTTACACTGAAGCTTTCTTT
TRBV18	-	-	TRBJ2-5	CASSLGGEETQYF	TGTGCCAGCTCTCTTGGGGGCGAAGAGACCCAGTACTTC
TRBV2	-	TRBD1	TRBJ1-6	CASKGQGDYNSPLHF	TGTGCCAGCAAGGGACAGGGCGATTATAATTCACCCCTCCACTTT
TRBV19	-	TRBD1	TRBJ1-2	CASSTSGGQRGF	TGTGCCAGTAGTACTTCCGGGGGACAGCGCGGCTTC
TRBV28	-	TRBD2	TRBJ2-7	CASSFGLAGLSYEQYF	TGTGCCAGCAGTTTTGGTCTAGCGGGACTGTCCTACGAGCAGTACTTC